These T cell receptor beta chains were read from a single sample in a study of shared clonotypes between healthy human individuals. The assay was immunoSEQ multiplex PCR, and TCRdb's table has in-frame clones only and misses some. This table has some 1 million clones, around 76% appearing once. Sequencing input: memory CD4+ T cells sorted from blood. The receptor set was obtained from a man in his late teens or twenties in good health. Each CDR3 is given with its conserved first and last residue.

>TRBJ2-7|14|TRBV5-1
CASSLDRASHEQYF
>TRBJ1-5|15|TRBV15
CATSREQGGDQPQHF
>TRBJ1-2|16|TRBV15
CATSRPDGRQNYGYTF
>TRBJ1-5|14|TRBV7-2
CASSLGGIGVPQHF
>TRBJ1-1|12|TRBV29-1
CSVGQANTEAFF
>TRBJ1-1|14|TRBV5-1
CASSRGDLNTEAFF
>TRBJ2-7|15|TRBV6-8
CASTPASGRPWEQYF
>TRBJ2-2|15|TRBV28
CASSQGDRGTGELFF
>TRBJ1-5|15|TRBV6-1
CASSAGTGMNQPQHF
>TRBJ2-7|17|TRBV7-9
CASSPDSGRAGTYEQYF
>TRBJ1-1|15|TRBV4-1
CASSQGGRGQTEAFF
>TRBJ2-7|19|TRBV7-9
CASSPRPGVSGAGILEQYF
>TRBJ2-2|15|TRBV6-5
CASSLRQGRTGELFF
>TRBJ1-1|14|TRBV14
CASSQRAGSTEAFF
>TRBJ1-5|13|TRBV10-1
CASSESIWQPQHF
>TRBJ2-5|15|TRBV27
CASSLSGQGEKTQYF
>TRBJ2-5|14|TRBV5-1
CASSEETPGRTQYF
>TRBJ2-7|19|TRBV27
CASSFPLELEGAGSYEQYF
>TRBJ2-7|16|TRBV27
CASSLKPSGGLYEQYF
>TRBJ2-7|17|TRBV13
CASSLGVGAYSSYEQYF
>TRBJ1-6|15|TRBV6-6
CASSYAPQGGSPLHF
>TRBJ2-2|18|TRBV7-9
CASSGGAFGARGTGELFF
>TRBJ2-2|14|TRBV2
CASRGGGYTGELFF
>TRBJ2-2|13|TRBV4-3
CASSQGIGGELFF
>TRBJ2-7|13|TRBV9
CASSGGLPYEQYF
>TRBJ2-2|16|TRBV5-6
CASRHGRQGNTGELFF
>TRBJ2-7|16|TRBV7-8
CASSFLRTGNSYEQYF
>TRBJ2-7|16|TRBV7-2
CASSLLGQVSSYEQYF
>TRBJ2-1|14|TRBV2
CASSDGQPYNEQFF
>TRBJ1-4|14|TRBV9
CASSVMWGNEKLFF
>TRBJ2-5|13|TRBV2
CAGQGTSQETQYF
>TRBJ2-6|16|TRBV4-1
CASSQDFGTGANVLTF
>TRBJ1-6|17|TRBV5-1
CASSLGVRGSYNSPLHF
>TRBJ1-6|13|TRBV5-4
CASSPYDNSPLHF
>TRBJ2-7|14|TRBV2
CASSDWTSGRSLHF
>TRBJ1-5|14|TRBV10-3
CAISTGQGGKTQHF
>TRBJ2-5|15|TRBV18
CASSLSGQPQETQYF
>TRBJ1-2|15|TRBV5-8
CASSLEQIVNYGYTF
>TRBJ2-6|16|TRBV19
CASSIPRGTGANVLTF
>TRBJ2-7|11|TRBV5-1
CASSNRNEQYF
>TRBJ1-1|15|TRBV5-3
CARSLEGWRNTEAFF
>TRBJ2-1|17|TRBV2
CATPGLAGLSSYNEQFF
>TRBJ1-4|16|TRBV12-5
CASGLVRQVPNEKLFF
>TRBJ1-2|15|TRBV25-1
CASSDPLGGFYGYTF
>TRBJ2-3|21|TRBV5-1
CASSLFSRTGTGIGATDTQYF
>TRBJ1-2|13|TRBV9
CASSAGGSYGYTF
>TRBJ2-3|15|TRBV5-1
CASSFRLAGTDTQYF
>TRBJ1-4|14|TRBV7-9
CASSSGATNEKLFF
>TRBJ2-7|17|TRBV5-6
CASSRSSKGRGSYEQYF
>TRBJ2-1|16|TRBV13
CASSTPRTGTYNEQFF
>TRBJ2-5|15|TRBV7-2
CASSLVSLAGGGMNF
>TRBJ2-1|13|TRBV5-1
CASCRAGDYEQFF
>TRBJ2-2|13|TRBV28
CETSRSNTGELFF
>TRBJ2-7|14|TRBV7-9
CASSPGGHSYEQYF